This section outlines one T cell receptor (beta chain) sequence together with its context. What antigen it recognizes has not been identified. One base away there is no much larger clone; base qualities are not given. The immunoSEQ Assay, a bias-controlled multiplex PCR, was used to amplify TCRbeta CDR3 regions from genomic DNA. In the paper's pipeline: Nucleated cell counts per sample were estimated from amplification of reference gene primers within the assay. To quantify the absolute abundance of each unique TCRbeta CDR3 rearrangement, sequence reads were collapsed and filtered. For each sample, productive Simpson clonality was calculated as the square root of Simpson's diversity index across productive rearrangements. As stored in TCRdb, this immuneACCESS dataset retains in-frame rearrangements with V and J assigned. A fraction of the clones does not appear; measured against another copy, unresolved V genes explain less than half of the discrepancy, and the remainder lacks a known reason. The V and J calls and clone size were taken over from that table, and D and trimming were inferred from the DNA. This sample gives about 250,000 clones in total; 65% to 90% of them show up just once. Over 7.5% of the sample comes from the top ten.

The sample belongs to a study of blood T cell repertoires in COVID-19 (dated by TCRdb to 2020 to 2021). Background for the entire study: Collaborator samples came from the United States, Italy and Spain and covered acute and convalescent phases of COVID-19. The repertoires were released in a freely available public database meant as a resource for research on the immune response to SARS-CoV-2. Subjects who had been exposed to COVID-19, were actively infected with it, or had recovered from it provided the deeply sampled blood TCRbeta repertoires that made up the dataset. Samples were obtained from the ongoing ImmuneRACE study (first 160 participants) and from 950 to 1,500 subjects provided by 6 global collaborators. The sample metadata nearly always contained a de-identified subject ID, COVID-19 status, age in years and sex. The prospective study material was composed of cDNA or gDNA derived from T cells, B-cell-depleted T cells, or PBMCs. Where available, HLA class I and class II types were taken from metadata supplied by the sample provider and were not determined by assay-based typing.

Enrolling through a virtual design, the prospective study's participants ranged in age from roughly 18 to 90 years and lived across roughly 24 United States geographic areas. Cohort assignment in the prospective study relied on participant-reported clinical history from a screening survey and a study questionnaire. Mobile phlebotomists in the prospective study collected whole blood, serum and a nasopharyngeal or oropharyngeal swab from every participant. Additional blood draws and questionnaires over an approximately 2-month period could optionally be provided by prospective study participants. Before DNA extraction, prospective study blood samples were shipped either frozen or at room temperature. From cysteine to phenylalanine, the CDR3 is 16 amino acids long. Just CDR3 DNA is preserved here, 48 bases in frame from base 1. CDR1 and CDR2 (ENHRY, SYGVKD) derive from the germline V gene. The germline V end is reduced by 8 bases and the J end by 4 bases; junction bases left unmatched: 14.

Study-wide conclusions, independent of this receptor: Clinical and demographic metadata were provided uncurated, with the amount varying by source and participant.

This TCR came from a woman aged 45-59 years with acute COVID-19. Sample: PBMCs or T cells enriched from blood (not recorded which). Recombination linked TRBV10-3 to TRBJ1-2, with 9 middle bases fitting TRBD1. CDR3 loop: CAIQPSEGQGGYGYTF. The sequence in DNA is TGTGCCATCCAGCCCTCCGAGGGACAGGGCGGCTATGGCTACACCTTC.